This T cell receptor beta chain comes out of a study of T cell responses to AZD1222 COVID-19 vaccine. General study results and limits: The number of AZD1222 recipients seropositive at baseline was only five to seven.

Concerning this clone itself: Its antigen is still unknown.

The protocol was immunoSEQ multiplex PCR, while the TCRdb copy is restricted to in-frame clones and leaves out a portion. This table holds under 60,000 clones, about 81% found once. This clonotype was obtained from an adult in good health. This specimen consisted of peripheral blood, obtained on day 0 of AZD1222 vaccination.

In nucleotides, the CDR3 is TGCGCCAGCAGCCCCCGGAGGGGGGTTGACGCCTACACCTTC. It encodes CASSPRRGVDAYTF. This rearrangement joins TRBV5-1 to TRBJ1-2; weak D call: TRBD1 (6 bases). The CDR3 loop spans 14 amino acids. The germline gives CDR1 SGHRS, CDR2 YFSETQ. V lost 4 bases and J 10 bases, leaving 20 bases between the germline ends.